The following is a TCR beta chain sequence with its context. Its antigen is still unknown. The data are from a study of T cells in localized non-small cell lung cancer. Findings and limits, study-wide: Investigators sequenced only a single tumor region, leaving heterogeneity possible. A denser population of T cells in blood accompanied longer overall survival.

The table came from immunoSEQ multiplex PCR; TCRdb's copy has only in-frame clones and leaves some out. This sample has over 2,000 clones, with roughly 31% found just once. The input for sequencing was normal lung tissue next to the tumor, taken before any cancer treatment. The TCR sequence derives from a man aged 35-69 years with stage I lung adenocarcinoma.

The CDR3 bases are TGTGCCAGCAGTTTGGGGCTGACGGTGAACACTGAAGCTTTCTTT. Protein: CASSLGLTVNTEAFF. The J gene is TRBJ1-1, the V gene TRBV28, with a weak D call TRBD1 (5 bases). The germline CDR1 and CDR2 sequences are MDHEN and SYDVKM. This CDR3 comprises 15 residues. V lost 3 bases and J lost 0, with 11 bases in between.